The entry below describes one T cell receptor beta chain. Its target antigen remains unknown. The input lacks base qualities; no much larger clone sits a single base away. The entire amount of isolated RNA was reverse transcribed using the High Capacity cDNA Reverse Transcription Kit, so the sequenced TCRB transcripts were expressed ones. Deep immunoSEQ sequencing was applied to naive, central memory and regulatory T cell samples, giving an average of around 3.8 million total reads per sample. Sorted cells were lysed in RLT buffer and RNA was extracted with DNase-treated RNeasy Micro or Mini kits, depending on cell number. Each cell subset was processed on its own to prevent cross-contamination, while patient and healthy donor samples were processed together. The immunoSEQ multiplex PCR was used to amplify TCRB sequences from cDNA, yielding 87-bp fragments that span the CDR3 region. Sequencing of the amplicons was performed on the Illumina HiSeq platform. The paper's data handling went like this. Synthetic template baselines were used to correct PCR bias computationally, reads within Hamming distance 2 were collapsed, and singletons that could not be merged were discarded. Reads were aligned against IMGT to assign V, D and J genes, CDR3 length and insertions or deletions at six rearrangement sites. Within each subset, clonotype counts were normalized to the number of sorted cells before true diversity and Gini coefficients were calculated with the tcR R package. Repertoire sharing was quantified using the overlap coefficient calculated on TCRB nucleotide sequences. TCRdb took this table from immuneACCESS and kept in-frame rearrangements with V and J called. Such tables lack part of the clones; where checked against another copy, unresolved V genes explain under half of the gap, and the rest is unexplained. That table supplies the V and J calls and clone size; D and trimming were determined from the DNA. Here the sample has 100,000 to 150,000 clones; approximately 16% occur a single time. The ten largest clones add up to roughly 2.5% of the sample.

The data belong to a study of beta chain features in type 1 diabetes (dated by TCRdb to between 2018 and 2020). Regarding the study in general: Patients and healthy donors did not differ in mean age, gender distribution, total cell number or subset yield. Regulatory and stem cell-like memory subsets were obtained from only 8 patients and about eight healthy donors, while naive and central memory subsets were obtained from all 30 or so donors. Across all samples, some 100,000,000 sorted cells were examined, and cell number per subset correlated strongly with RNA yield. The study compared TCRB repertoires of sorted circulating CD4+ T cell subsets between recently diagnosed type 1 diabetes patients and matched healthy donors.

Each donor gave one peripheral blood draw, averaging roughly 120 mL, which was collected into heparinised tubes. Naive, central memory, regulatory and stem cell-like memory CD4+ T cells were sorted on a BD FACSAria II using a panel including CD45RO, CCR7, CD25, CD127, CD95 and CD27. All sorted populations exceeded 98% purity. Right away, PBMCs were isolated by Lymphoprep density gradient centrifugation and were stained directly, with no culture step. To minimize batch effects, samples were stained and sorted in pairs, one healthy donor with one patient per experiment. Overall results and qualifications from the work: Because cDNA was sequenced instead of genomic DNA, activated cells with high expression could be over-represented, although the groups did not differ in activation or CD3 levels. At VDJ recombination sites, patients with type 1 diabetes made fewer insertions and deleted more nucleotides, a pattern implying thymic rearrangement abnormalities. HLA sub-analyses involved small numbers of individuals, so any influence of HLA type on TCRB rearrangement remained unresolved. Naive, central memory and regulatory TCRB repertoires appeared to be more alike among patients than among healthy donors. PCR may preferentially amplify shorter templates, but because patient and control samples were amplified and corrected together, any resulting skew would affect both groups equally. Type 1 diabetes patients showed a moderate but significant shortening of TCRB CDR3 length in all four CD4+ subsets.

According to the germline V gene (reference sequence), CDR1 reads LNHDA and CDR2 reads SQIVND. Counted from cysteine to phenylalanine, this CDR3 has 17 amino acids. Only the CDR3 portion is preserved as DNA: 51 bases, with reading frame beginning at the first base. The junction carries 14 bases between V and J, which are trimmed by 0 bases and 2 bases respectively. This TCR was recovered from a young man with type 1 diabetes. The rearranged chain carries TRBV19 and TRBJ2-1; the D call is possibly TRBD1 or TRBD2, each sharing 6 bases. Sequencing was performed on central memory CD4+ T cells from blood. The encoded CDR3 is CASSIDLSGATYNEQFF. DNA sequence: TGTGCCAGTAGTATAGATCTATCGGGGGCTACCTACAATGAGCAGTTCTTC.